The 16 T cell receptor beta chains listed next were all sequenced from one sample in a study of cytomegalovirus exposure and HLA in healthy donors. With 60 Vbeta and 13 Jbeta primers, the PCR was carried out. Produced via immunoSEQ multiplex PCR; TCRdb's table is partial and in-frame only. Of around 130,000 clones listed, over 70% were seen once; the top ten hold roughly 2.7%. The sample comprised PBMCs. The source is a woman aged 55-70 years in good health and CMV-seropositive.

The chain uses TRBV1 and TRBJ1-5; TRBD1, as called in the table, went unchecked against the DNA. TRBV1 is annotated as a pseudogene. The CDR3 has 17 amino acids. CDR3 sequence reads: CTSSPLDTDSGNQPQHF. CDR3 DNA sequence: TGCACCAGCAGCCCCTTGGATACGGACAGTGGGAATCAGCCCCAGCATTTT.

V gene TRBV5-1 combines with J gene TRBJ1-1; D remains unclear. Germline CDR1 is SGHRS and CDR2 is YFSETQ. The CDR3 has 14 residues. With 1 base removed from V and 0 bases from J, the gap between germline ends came to 7 bases. The CDR3 DNA sequence: TGCGCCAGCAGCTTGAACGACATGAACACTGAAGCTTTCTTT. This sequence encodes CASSLNDMNTEAFF.

This clone was counted only a few times. The V gene is TRBV28, the J gene TRBJ1-2, with unresolved D. Germline V gene lookup returns CDR1 MDHEN and CDR2 SYDVKM. The V end lost 7 bases, the J end lost 12 bases, and 15 bases lay between the germline ends. CDR3 length equals 11 residues. CDR3 protein: CASTSGSEDTF. Written as DNA, the CDR3 is TGTGCCAGCACCTCCGGCTCTGAGGACACCTTC.

The chain recombines TRBV7-2 with TRBJ2-2; 7 nucleotides align to TRBD2. Germline V gene sequence: CDR1 SGHTA, CDR2 FQGNSA. The CDR3 contains 15 residues. J gave up 10 bases and V 5 bases, and 13 bases lay outside the gene matches. The DNA for the CDR3 is TGTGCCAGCAGCCCGCGGGGAGGGAGATTCGAGGAGCTGTTTTTT. Its translation is CASSPRGGRFEELFF.

The chain carries TRBV7-3 and TRBJ2-1; possibly TRBD2 for D (6 bases). The CDR3 runs 15 residues. CDR1 and CDR2 from the germline V gene are SGHTA and FQGTGA. Trimming cost V 1 base and J 7 bases, with 14 bases left between them. The CDR3 is CASSLIGTSTNEQFF. The CDR3 DNA is TGTGCCAGCAGCTTAATCGGGACTTCCACGAATGAGCAGTTCTTC.

As concerns this clone: Other DNA sequences in this specimen translate into the identical CDR3. V gene TRBV7-3 combines with J gene TRBJ1-1; 8 nucleotides match TRBD1. The V gene end was trimmed by 4 bases and the J gene end by 3 bases; junction bases not matched to a gene: 1. CDR1 and CDR2 (germline): SGHTA, FQGTGA. The CDR3 is 13 residues long. CDR3 DNA sequence: TGTGCCAGCAGCTCACAGGGGGACACTGAAGCTTTCTTT. This translates into CASSSQGDTEAFF.

V is TRBV4-1 and J is TRBJ2-7, with D maybe TRBD2 (6 bases). This CDR3 region has 13 residues. Trimming took off 4 bases at V and 4 bases at J, with 11 bases between the two ends. Germline V gene sequence: CDR1 MGHRA, CDR2 YSYEKL. CDR3 loop: CASSPRGPYEQYF. Here the CDR3 DNA reads TGCGCCAGCAGCCCGCGGGGACCGTACGAGCAGTACTTC.

The gene calls are TRBV20-1 and TRBJ1-3, with unresolved D. Trimming took off 3 bases at V and 4 bases at J, with 4 bases between the two ends. The CDR3 contains 11 residues. Germline CDR1 DFQATT, CDR2 SNEGSKA (reference sequence). The CDR3 DNA reads as TGCAGTGCTAGCGGGGGAAACACCATATATTTT. Amino acid sequence: CSASGGNTIYF.

This clone was counted only a few times. The chain carries TRBV19 and TRBJ1-4, with 8 bases lining up with TRBD1. The germline CDR1 and CDR2 sequences are LNHDA and SQIVND (reference sequence). The CDR3 sequence is 16 residues long. With V trimmed by 5 bases and J by 3 bases, 8 bases remained unmatched. CDR3 in DNA: TGTGCCAGTAGTGGAGGGACAGGTCAGGCTAATGAAAAACTGTTTTTT. It yields the protein CASSGGTGQANEKLFF.

The genes are TRBV1 and TRBJ1-1. TRBV1 is marked as a pseudogene. This CDR3 comprises 15 residues. CDR3: CTSSQNHRRNTEAFF. CDR3 DNA sequence: TGCACCAGCAGCCAAAATCATCGGAGAAACACTGAAGCTTTCTTT.

This clone was seen a few times. Compared with germline, one end of the junction differs, possibly owing to a read error. The J gene is TRBJ1-2, the V gene TRBV7-9, with no clear D. The CDR3 sequence is 13 residues long. CDR1 SEHNR and CDR2 FQNEAQ come from the germline V gene (reference sequence). CDR3 protein: CSSSLAAGHGYTF. The CDR3 DNA is TGTTCCAGCAGCTTAGCGGCAGGCCATGGCTACACCTTC.

The chain links TRBV7-9 to TRBJ1-2; D possibly corresponds to TRBD1 (5 bases). There are 16 residues in the CDR3. Germline assignment: CDR1 SEHNR and CDR2 FQNEAQ (reference sequence). Trimming pared 1 base from V and 5 bases from J, leaving 17 bases between. CDR3 DNA: TGTGCCAGCAGCTTAGGGGGACTCCCGAAATTATATGGCTACACCTTC. Translated: CASSLGGLPKLYGYTF.

The chain links TRBV7-9 to TRBJ2-7; 7 bases line up with TRBD1. Germline V gene sequence: CDR1 SEHNR, CDR2 FQNEAQ (reference sequence). The CDR3 extends over 15 amino acids. With 2 bases clipped from V and 4 bases from J, the junction kept 8 bases outside the gene matches. CDR3 loop: CASSLRGTAVYEQYF. The CDR3 DNA reads TGTGCCAGCAGCTTAAGAGGGACAGCCGTGTACGAGCAGTACTTC.

The V and J genes are TRBV29-1 and TRBJ1-1, with D perhaps matching TRBD1 (6 bases). V lost 0 bases and J 1 base, leaving 12 bases between the germline ends. CDR1 is SQVTM and CDR2 is ANQGSEA in the germline V gene. This CDR3 contains 15 residues. CDR3 coding DNA: TGCAGCGTTGAAGATCCCCGAGGGGGGAACACTGAAGCTTTCTTT. This encodes CSVEDPRGGNTEAFF.

The V and J genes are TRBV4-1 and TRBJ2-3, with 8 bases that match TRBD2. This CDR3 is 17 amino acids long. V lost 1 base, J lost 5 bases, and 11 bases stayed unmatched. CDR1 is MGHRA and CDR2 is YSYEKL in the germline V gene. The DNA of the CDR3 is TGCGCCAGCAGCCAAGGACCCCGGGGGGGGGCTATAGATACGCAGTATTTT. This sequence encodes CASSQGPRGGAIDTQYF.

A word on this clone: It is likely a read error, because the conserved phenylalanine at the end of the CDR3 is missing. The chain employs TRBV27 and TRBJ2-7; D possibly corresponds to TRBD2 (5 bases). Trimming took off 5 bases at V and 3 bases at J, with 11 bases between the two ends. The CDR3 contains 13 residues. Germline CDR1 and CDR2: MNHEY and SMNVEV (reference sequence). The CDR3 region has the DNA TGTGCCAGCAGTCCGTCCGGGGTCTACGAGCAGTACCTC. Translated, it gives CASSPSGVYEQYL.